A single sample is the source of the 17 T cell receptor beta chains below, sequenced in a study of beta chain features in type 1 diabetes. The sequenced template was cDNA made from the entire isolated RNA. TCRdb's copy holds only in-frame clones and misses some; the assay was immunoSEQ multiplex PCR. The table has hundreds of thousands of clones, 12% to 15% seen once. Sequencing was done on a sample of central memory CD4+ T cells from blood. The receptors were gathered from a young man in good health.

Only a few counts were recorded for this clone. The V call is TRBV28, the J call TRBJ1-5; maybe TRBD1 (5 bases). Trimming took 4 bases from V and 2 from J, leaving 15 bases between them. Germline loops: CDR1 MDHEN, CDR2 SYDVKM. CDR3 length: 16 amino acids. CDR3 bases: TGTGCCAGCAGTTCCGATGGGGCGGCCGGCAATCAGCCCCAGCATTTT. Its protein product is CASSSDGAAGNQPQHF.

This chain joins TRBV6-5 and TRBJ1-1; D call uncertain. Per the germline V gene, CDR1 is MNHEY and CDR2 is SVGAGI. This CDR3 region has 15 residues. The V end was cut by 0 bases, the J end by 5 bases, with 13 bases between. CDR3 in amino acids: CASSYSRPSETEAFF. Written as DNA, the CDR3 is TGTGCCAGCAGTTACTCGAGACCGTCGGAGACTGAAGCTTTCTTT.

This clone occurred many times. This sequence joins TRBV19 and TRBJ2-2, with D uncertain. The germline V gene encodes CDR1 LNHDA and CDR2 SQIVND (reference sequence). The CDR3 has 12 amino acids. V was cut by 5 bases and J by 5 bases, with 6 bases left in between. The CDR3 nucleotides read TGTGCCAGTAGTGACTGGACCGGGGAGCTGTTTTTT. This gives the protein CASSDWTGELFF.

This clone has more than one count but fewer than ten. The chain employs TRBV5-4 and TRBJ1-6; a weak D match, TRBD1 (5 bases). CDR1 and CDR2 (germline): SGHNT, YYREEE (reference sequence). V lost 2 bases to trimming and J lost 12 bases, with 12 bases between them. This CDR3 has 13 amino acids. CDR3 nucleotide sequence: TGTGCCAGCAGCTTTTCACAGGATAGACCCCTCCACTTT. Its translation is CASSFSQDRPLHF.

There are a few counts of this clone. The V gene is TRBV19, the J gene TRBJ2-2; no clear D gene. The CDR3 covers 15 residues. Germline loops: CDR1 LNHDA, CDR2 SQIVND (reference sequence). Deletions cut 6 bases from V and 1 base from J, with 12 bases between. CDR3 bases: TGTGCCAGTAGCCCTCAACGTGTGAACACCGGGGAGCTGTTTTTT. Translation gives CASSPQRVNTGELFF.

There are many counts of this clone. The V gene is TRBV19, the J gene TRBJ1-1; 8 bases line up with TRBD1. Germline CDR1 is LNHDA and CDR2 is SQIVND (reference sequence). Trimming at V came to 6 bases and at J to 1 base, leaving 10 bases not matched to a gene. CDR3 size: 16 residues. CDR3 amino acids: CASSTRQGKGNTEAFF. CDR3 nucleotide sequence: TGTGCCAGTAGCACCCGACAGGGGAAGGGGAACACTGAAGCTTTCTTT.

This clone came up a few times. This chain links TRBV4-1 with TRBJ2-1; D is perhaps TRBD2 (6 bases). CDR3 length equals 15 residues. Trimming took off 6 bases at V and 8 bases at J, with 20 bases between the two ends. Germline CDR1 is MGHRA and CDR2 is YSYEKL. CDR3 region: CASRPDHGSSYEQFF. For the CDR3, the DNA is TGCGCCAGCAGGCCCGACCACGGGAGTTCGTATGAGCAGTTCTTC.

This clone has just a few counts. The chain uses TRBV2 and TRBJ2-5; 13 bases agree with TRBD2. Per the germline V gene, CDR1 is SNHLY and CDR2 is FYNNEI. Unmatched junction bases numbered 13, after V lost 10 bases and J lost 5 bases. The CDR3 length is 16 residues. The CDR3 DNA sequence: TGTGCCACCTCAGAGGGACTAGCGGGATTCGGGGAGACCCAGTACTTC. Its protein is CATSEGLAGFGETQYF. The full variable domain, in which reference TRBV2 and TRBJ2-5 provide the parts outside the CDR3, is EPEVTQTPSHQVTQMGQEVILRCVPISNHLYFYWYRQILGQKVEFLVSFYNNEISEKSEIFDDQFSVERPDGSNFTLKIRSTKLEDSAMYFCATSEGLAGFGETQYFGPGTRLLVL.

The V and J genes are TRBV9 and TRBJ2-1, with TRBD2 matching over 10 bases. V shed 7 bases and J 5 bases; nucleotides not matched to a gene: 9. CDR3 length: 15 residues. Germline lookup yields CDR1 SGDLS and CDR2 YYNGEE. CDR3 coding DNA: TGTGCCAGCTCCCCGGGACTAGCGTCAAACAATGAGCAGTTCTTC. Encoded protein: CASSPGLASNNEQFF.

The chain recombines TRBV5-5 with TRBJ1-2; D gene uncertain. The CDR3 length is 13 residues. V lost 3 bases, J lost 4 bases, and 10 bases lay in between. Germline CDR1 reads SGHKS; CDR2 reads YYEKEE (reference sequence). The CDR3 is CASSSHRSYGYTF. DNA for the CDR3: TGTGCCAGCAGCTCCCACAGAAGCTATGGCTACACCTTC.

CDR3 loop: CASSKLGGGNYGYTF. In DNA form, the CDR3 reads TGTGCCAGCAGCAAATTAGGAGGGGGCAACTATGGCTACACCTTC. The rearrangement links TRBV5-6 to TRBJ1-2; TRBD1 aligns across 7 bases. The V gene end was trimmed by 4 bases and the J gene end by 2 bases; junction bases not matched to a gene: 8. The CDR3 spans 15 residues. From germline, CDR1 is SGHDT and CDR2 YYEEEE.

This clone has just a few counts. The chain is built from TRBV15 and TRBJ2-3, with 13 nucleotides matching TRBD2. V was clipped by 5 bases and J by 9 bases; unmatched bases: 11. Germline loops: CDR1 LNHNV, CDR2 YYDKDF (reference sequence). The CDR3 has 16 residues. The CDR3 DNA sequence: TGTGCCACCAGCCTACCAACTAGCGGGAGGGCAGTCACGCAGTATTTT. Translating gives CATSLPTSGRAVTQYF.

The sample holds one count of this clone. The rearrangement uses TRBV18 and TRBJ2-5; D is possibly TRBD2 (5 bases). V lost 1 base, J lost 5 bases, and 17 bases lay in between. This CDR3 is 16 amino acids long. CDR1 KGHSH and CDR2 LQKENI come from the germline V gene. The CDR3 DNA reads TGTGCCAGCTCACCACGAGTAGCGACCACCGGGGAGACCCAGTACTTC. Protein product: CASSPRVATTGETQYF.

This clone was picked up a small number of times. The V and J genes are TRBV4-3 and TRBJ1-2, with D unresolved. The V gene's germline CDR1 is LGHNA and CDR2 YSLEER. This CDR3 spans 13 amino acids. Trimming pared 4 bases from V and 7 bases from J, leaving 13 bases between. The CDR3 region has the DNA TGCGCCAGCAGCCCGCCCGGGGTTGGTGGCTACACCTTC. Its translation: CASSPPGVGGYTF.

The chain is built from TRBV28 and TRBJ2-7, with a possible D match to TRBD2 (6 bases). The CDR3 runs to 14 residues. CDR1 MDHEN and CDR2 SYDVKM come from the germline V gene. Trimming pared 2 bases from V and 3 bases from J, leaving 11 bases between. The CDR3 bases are TGTGCCAGCAGTTTAGGGGCCGGGGGCTACGAGCAGTACGTC. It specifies CASSLGAGGYEQYV.

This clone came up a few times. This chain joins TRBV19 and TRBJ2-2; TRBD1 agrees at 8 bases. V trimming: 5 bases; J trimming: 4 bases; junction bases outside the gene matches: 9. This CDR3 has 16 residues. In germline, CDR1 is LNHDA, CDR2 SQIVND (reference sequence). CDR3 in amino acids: CASSETGGSLTGELFF. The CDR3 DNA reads TGTGCCAGTAGTGAAACAGGGGGTTCTCTCACCGGGGAGCTGTTTTTT.

For the CDR3, the DNA is TGTGCCAGCAGGGCAGGACTCGTAGAGACCCAGTACTTC. This sequence encodes CASRAGLVETQYF. V usage is TRBV6-5 and J usage is TRBJ2-5; maybe TRBD2 (5 bases). V lost 6 bases and J lost 4, with 12 bases in between. The germline gives CDR1 MNHEY, CDR2 SVGAGI. CDR3 length equals 13 residues.